These T cell receptor beta chains were read from a single sample in a study of T cells in Graves' hyperthyroidism and ophthalmopathy. One entry per CDR3 protein results from TCRdb running MiXCR on the multiplex PCR reads. This sample has 500,000 or so distinct CDR3 sequences, with 16% found just once. Sequenced: blood. The receptors were gathered from a woman in her 30s with Graves' ophthalmopathy. The conserved cysteine and the conserved F or W are not part of the CDR3 here.

v_gene: TRBV6-1; j_gene: TRBJ1-4; CDR3aa: ASSSGVVREKLF
v_gene: TRBV24-1; j_gene: TRBJ2-7; CDR3aa: AAVTSYEQY
v_gene: TRBV6-5; j_gene: TRBJ2-7; CDR3aa: ASSYWQGADYEQY
v_gene: TRBV20-1; j_gene: TRBJ2-3; CDR3aa: SAIGGADTQY
v_gene: TRBV5-1; j_gene: TRBJ2-5; CDR3aa: AMPPEPRGTQY
v_gene: TRBV28; j_gene: TRBJ2-1; CDR3aa: ASSFAPNEQF
v_gene: TRBV6-1; j_gene: TRBJ2-7; CDR3aa: ASSEAQGQGFHEQY
v_gene: TRBV27; j_gene: TRBJ2-7; CDR3aa: ASSSWTVRYEQY
v_gene: TRBV2; j_gene: TRBJ1-2; CDR3aa: VSGQTGPRGYGYT
v_gene: TRBV7-2; j_gene: TRBJ2-1; CDR3aa: ASSPYRGWSYNEQF
v_gene: TRBV6-1; j_gene: TRBJ2-7; CDR3aa: ASTGGLAGGFVIYEQY
v_gene: TRBV4-2; j_gene: TRBJ1-2; CDR3aa: ASSQDMGRSYGYT
v_gene: TRBV18; j_gene: TRBJ1-2; CDR3aa: ASSLGLTPYGYT
v_gene: TRBV14; j_gene: TRBJ2-1; CDR3aa: ASSQPGQGNEQF
v_gene: TRBV7-9; j_gene: TRBJ1-3; CDR3aa: ASSLASAGNTIY
v_gene: TRBV5-1; j_gene: TRBJ2-5; CDR3aa: ASSQTGGAEAETQY
v_gene: TRBV18; j_gene: TRBJ2-7; CDR3aa: ASSPRSSGVEQY
v_gene: TRBV3-1; j_gene: TRBJ2-1; CDR3aa: ASGLEREQF
v_gene: TRBV5-5; j_gene: TRBJ1-1; CDR3aa: ASRFSGVGTEAF
v_gene: TRBV4-3; j_gene: TRBJ2-3; CDR3aa: ASSQGLEVDTQY
v_gene: TRBV7-9; j_gene: TRBJ1-6; CDR3aa: ASSLDRKFPPLH
v_gene: TRBV28; j_gene: TRBJ2-3; CDR3aa: ASTGVWAGTDTQY
v_gene: TRBV4-1; j_gene: TRBJ1-2; CDR3aa: ASSQDRQVGGYT